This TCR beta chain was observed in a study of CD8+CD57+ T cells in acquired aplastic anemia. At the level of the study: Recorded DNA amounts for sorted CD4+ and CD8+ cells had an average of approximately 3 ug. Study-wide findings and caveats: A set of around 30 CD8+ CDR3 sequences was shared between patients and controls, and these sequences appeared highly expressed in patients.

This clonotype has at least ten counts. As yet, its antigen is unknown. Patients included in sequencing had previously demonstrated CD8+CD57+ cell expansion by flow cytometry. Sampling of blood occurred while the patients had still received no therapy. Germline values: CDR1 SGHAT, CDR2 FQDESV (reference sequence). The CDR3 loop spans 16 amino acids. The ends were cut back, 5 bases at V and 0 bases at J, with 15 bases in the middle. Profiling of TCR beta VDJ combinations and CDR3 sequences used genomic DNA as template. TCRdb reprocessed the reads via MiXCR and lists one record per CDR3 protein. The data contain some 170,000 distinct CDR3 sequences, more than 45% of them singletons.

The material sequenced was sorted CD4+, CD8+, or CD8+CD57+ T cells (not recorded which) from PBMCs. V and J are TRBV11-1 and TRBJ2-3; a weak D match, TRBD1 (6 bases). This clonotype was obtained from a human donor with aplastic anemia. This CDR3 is CASSAPGHLSTDTQYF. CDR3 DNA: TGTGCCAGCAGCGCCCCGGGACATCTTAGCACAGATACGCAGTATTTT.